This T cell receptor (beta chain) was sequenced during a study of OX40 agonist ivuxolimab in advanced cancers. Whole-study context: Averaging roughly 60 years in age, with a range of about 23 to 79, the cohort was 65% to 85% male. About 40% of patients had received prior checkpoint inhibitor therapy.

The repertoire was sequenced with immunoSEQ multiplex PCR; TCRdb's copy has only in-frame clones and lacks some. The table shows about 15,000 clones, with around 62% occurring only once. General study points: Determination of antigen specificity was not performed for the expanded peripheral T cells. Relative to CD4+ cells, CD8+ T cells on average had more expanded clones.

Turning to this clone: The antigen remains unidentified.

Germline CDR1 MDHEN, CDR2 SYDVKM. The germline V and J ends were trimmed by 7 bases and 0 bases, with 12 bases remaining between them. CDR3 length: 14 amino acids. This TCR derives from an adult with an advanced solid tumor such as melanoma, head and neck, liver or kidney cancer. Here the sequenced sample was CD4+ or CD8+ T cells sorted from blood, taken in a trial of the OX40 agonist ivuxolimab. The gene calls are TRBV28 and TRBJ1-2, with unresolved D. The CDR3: CASKDRPPNYGYTF. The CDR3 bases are TGTGCCAGCAAAGATCGGCCCCCTAACTATGGCTACACCTTC.